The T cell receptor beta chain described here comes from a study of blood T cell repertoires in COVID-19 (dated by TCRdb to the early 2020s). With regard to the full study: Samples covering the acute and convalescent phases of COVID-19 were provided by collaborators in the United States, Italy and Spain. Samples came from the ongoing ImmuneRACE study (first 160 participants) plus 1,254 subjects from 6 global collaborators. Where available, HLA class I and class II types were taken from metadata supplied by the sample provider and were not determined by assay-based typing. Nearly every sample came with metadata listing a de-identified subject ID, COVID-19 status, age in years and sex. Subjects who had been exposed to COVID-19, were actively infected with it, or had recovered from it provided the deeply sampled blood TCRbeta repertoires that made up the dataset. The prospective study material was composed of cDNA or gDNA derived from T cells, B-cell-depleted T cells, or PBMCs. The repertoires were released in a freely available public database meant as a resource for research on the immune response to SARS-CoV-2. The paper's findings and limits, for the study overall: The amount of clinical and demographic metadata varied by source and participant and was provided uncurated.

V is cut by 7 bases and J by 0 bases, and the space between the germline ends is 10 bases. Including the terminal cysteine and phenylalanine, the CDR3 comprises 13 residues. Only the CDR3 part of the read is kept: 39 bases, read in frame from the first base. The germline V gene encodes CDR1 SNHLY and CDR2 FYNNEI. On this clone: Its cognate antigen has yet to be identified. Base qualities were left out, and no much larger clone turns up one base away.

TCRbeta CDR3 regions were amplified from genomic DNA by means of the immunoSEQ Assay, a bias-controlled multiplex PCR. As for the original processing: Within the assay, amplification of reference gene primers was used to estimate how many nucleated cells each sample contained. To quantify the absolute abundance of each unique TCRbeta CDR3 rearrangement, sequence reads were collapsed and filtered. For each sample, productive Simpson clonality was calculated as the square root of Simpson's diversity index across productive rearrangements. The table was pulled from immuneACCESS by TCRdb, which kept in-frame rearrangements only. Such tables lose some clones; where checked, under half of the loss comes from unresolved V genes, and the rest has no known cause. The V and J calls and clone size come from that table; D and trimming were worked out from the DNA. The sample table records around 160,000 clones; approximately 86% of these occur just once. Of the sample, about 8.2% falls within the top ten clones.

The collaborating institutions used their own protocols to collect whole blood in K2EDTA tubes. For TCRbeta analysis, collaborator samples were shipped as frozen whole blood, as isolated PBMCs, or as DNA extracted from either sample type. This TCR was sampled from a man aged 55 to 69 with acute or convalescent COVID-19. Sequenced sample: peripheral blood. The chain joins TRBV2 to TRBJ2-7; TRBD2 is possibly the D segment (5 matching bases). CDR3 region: CASNAGRSYEQYF. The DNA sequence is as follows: TGTGCCAGCAATGCGGGTCGCTCCTACGAGCAGTACTTC.